The 13 T cell receptor beta chains below come from one sample, sequenced in a study of early T cells in non-severe SARS-CoV-2 infection. MiXCR, applied by TCRdb to the 5' RACE reads, yields one record per CDR3 protein. The sample has tens of thousands of distinct CDR3 sequences, less than 20% seen once. Sequenced here: whole blood, sampled at baseline. Every receptor here comes from an adult who was a healthcare worker with PCR-confirmed SARS-CoV-2 infection or an uninfected control (not recorded which).

This clonotype turned up a few times. V gene TRBV12-3 or TRBV12-4 combines with J gene TRBJ2-1; possible D gene TRBD2, 7 bases. The ends were cut back, 3 bases at V and 2 bases at J, with 11 bases in the middle. The CDR3 sequence is 15 residues long. The CDR3 DNA is TGTGCCAGCAGTTTCGTGGGGGGGCCCTACAATGAGCAGTTCTTC. Translating gives CASSFVGGPYNEQFF.

This clonotype occurred many times. The CDR3 sequence is CSADGGLAGGTDTQYF. The CDR3 nucleotides are TGCAGTGCCGACGGGGGTCTAGCGGGAGGTACAGATACGCAGTATTTT. V usage is TRBV20-1 and J usage is TRBJ2-3; 11 nucleotides agree with TRBD2. This CDR3 spans 16 amino acids. The germline gives CDR1 DFQATT, CDR2 SNEGSKA (reference sequence). The junction had 11 bases not matched to a gene; V was cut back by 6 bases and J by 3 bases.

The V call is TRBV29-1, the J call TRBJ1-1, with 8 bases fitting TRBD1. CDR1 SQVTM and CDR2 ANQGSEA come from the germline V gene. V gave up 5 bases and J gave up 4 bases; unmatched junction bases: 9. CDR3 length: 14 residues. CDR3 sequence reads: CSVSKTGVFTEAFF. The CDR3 region has the DNA TGCAGCGTTAGTAAGACAGGGGTATTCACTGAAGCTTTCTTT. Combining the CDR3 with reference TRBV29-1 and TRBJ1-1 gives the whole variable domain SAVISQKPSRDICQRGTSLTIQCQVDSQVTMMFWYRQQPGQSLTLIATANQGSEATYESGFVIDKFPISRPNLTFSTLTVSNMSPEDSSIYLCSVSKTGVFTEAFFGQGTRLTVV.

V is TRBV7-2 and J is TRBJ2-1; D uncertain. Germline V gene sequence: CDR1 SGHTA, CDR2 FQGNSA. Between the trimmed V and J ends, which lost 7 bases and 8 bases, there was a span of 21 bases. CDR3 length: 15 residues. As DNA, the CDR3 is TGTGCCAGCACCTTTCTTTCCGGGTTTGGCGATGAGCAGTTCTTC. It codes for CASTFLSGFGDEQFF.

This clonotype was picked up many times. V is TRBV5-1 and J is TRBJ2-7; no firm D call. The CDR3 runs 12 residues. Trimming shortened V by 1 base and J by 0 bases, and 2 bases separated the two germline ends. The germline gives CDR1 SGHRS, CDR2 YFSETQ. DNA for the CDR3: TGCGCCAGCAGCTTGTCCTCCTACGAGCAGTACTTC. Translated: CASSLSSYEQYF. The variable domain in full, with the rest retrieved from reference TRBV5-1 and TRBJ2-7, is KAGVTQTPRYLIKTRGQQVTLSCSPISGHRSVSWYQQTPGQGLQFLFEYFSETQRNKGNFPGRFSGRQFSNSRSEMNVSTLELGDSALYLCASSLSSYEQYFGPGTRLTVT.

This chain links TRBV6-5 with TRBJ2-7; D could derive from TRBD1 or TRBD2 (6 bases each). Trimming removed 7 bases at V and 6 bases at J, with 16 bases between. This CDR3 has 13 residues. Germline CDR1 reads MNHEY; CDR2 reads SVGAGI. In DNA form, the CDR3 reads TGTGCCAGCAAGCGCCTAGGGGGAGGCGAGCAGTACTTC. Protein sequence: CASKRLGGGEQYF.

The chain couples TRBV12-3 or TRBV12-4 to TRBJ1-2; D may be TRBD1 (6 bases). V lost 2 bases, J lost 4 bases, and 14 bases lay in between. The CDR3 consists of 15 residues. CDR3 sequence: CASSLRTARSYGYTF. Written as DNA, the CDR3 is TGTGCCAGCAGTTTAAGGACAGCAAGAAGCTATGGCTACACCTTC.

This clonotype was counted ten times or more. This chain connects TRBV11-2 to TRBJ2-1; TRBD2 matches 8 bases. This CDR3 contains 15 residues. From germline, CDR1 is SGHAT and CDR2 FQNNGV. V shed 7 bases and J 7 bases; nucleotides not matched to a gene: 12. The CDR3 DNA follows: TGTGCCAGCACCACGGGGGGGCCCGTGCGGAATGAGCAGTTCTTC. The encoded protein is CASTTGGPVRNEQFF.

This chain links TRBV4-1 with TRBJ1-2; D is possibly TRBD1 (6 bases). The germline gives CDR1 MGHRA, CDR2 YSYEKL. V was shortened by 6 bases and J by 3 bases, with 17 bases between the two germline ends. This CDR3 contains 15 residues. The CDR3 spells CASRPTGLNYYGYTF. In DNA, the CDR3 is TGCGCCAGCAGACCGACAGGCTTAAACTACTATGGCTACACCTTC.

A few counts support this clonotype. This chain connects TRBV4-3 to TRBJ2-1, with a weak D call TRBD2 (6 bases). V lost 0 bases and J lost 1, with 22 bases in between. The CDR3 sequence is 20 residues long. CDR1 is LGHNA, CDR2 YSLEER, per germline. CDR3 protein: CASSQDISQRVRVSYNEQFF. In DNA form, the CDR3 reads TGCGCCAGCAGCCAAGATATCTCCCAGCGGGTTAGGGTATCCTACAATGAGCAGTTCTTC.

The rearrangement uses TRBV10-1 and TRBJ2-7; tentatively, D is TRBD2 (5 bases). The CDR3 is 14 residues long. Trimming removed 6 bases from V and 6 bases from J, with 18 bases in between. In germline, CDR1 is WNHNN, CDR2 SYGVQD (reference sequence). The CDR3 nucleotides are TGCGCCAGCAGCGAGGCCGGGGAGTGGCGCGAGCAGTACTTC. This encodes CASSEAGEWREQYF.

The sample holds a few counts of this clonotype. This CDR3 reads CASSARQKTSPLHF. The CDR3 DNA sequence: TGTGCCAGCAGCGCTAGACAGAAAACATCACCCCTCCACTTT. This chain uses TRBV28 with TRBJ1-6; maybe TRBD1 (5 bases). CDR1 is MDHEN, CDR2 SYDVKM, per germline. V lost 6 bases and J lost 10, with 16 bases in between. The CDR3 is 14 residues long. Variable domain in full (rest from reference TRBV28 and TRBJ1-6): DVKVTQSSRYLVKRTGEKVFLECVQDMDHENMFWYRQDPGLGLRLIYFSYDVKMKEKGDIPEGYSVSREKKERFSLILESASTNQTSMYLCASSARQKTSPLHFGNGTRLTVT.

V is TRBV4-2 and J is TRBJ1-1, with a tentative D call TRBD1 (5 bases). Per germline, CDR1 LGHNA and CDR2 YNFKEQ. The CDR3 extends over 16 amino acids. The V end lost 0 bases, the J end lost 1 base, and 12 bases lay between the germline ends. CDR3 in DNA: TGTGCCAGCAGCCAAGATGGGGGACTTAAGAACACTGAAGCTTTCTTT. Amino acid sequence: CASSQDGGLKNTEAFF.